The source of this T cell receptor beta chain is a study of beta chain features in type 1 diabetes. Study-level results: Insertions were fewer and deletions more numerous at VDJ junctions in type 1 diabetes patients.

The germline V and J ends were trimmed by 0 bases and 0 bases, with 13 bases remaining between them. The CDR3 is 17 residues long. In germline, CDR1 is SGDLS, CDR2 YYNGEE. Purities in excess of 95% were seen in all sorted populations. Expressed TCRB transcripts were sequenced because the isolated RNA had all been reverse transcribed beforehand. Sequenced by immunoSEQ multiplex PCR; TCRdb stores in-frame clones only, minus some. In the table there are roughly 500,000 clones, approximately 30% of which are singletons. As to this clone: What it binds is not known.

Sequenced input: naive CD4+ T cells from blood. The receptor was isolated from a man between 18 and 29 years old in good health. The chain recombines TRBV9 with TRBJ1-3, with D unresolved. The CDR3 region is CASSVEGRGNSGNTIYF. CDR3 DNA sequence: TGTGCCAGCAGCGTAGAAGGGCGAGGAAACTCTGGAAACACCATATATTTT.